These T cell receptor beta chains were read from a single sample in a study of T cell clonotyping in hematopoietic cell transplantation. Assay used: immunoSEQ multiplex PCR; TCRdb lists only in-frame clones, some missing. The sample has about 11,000 clones, approximately 45% seen once. The starting material was PBMCs, obtained 30 days after allogeneic stem cell transplant. The origin of the receptors is a male patient in his fifties or sixties who had an allogeneic stem cell transplant from an unrelated donor, so the T cells may come from the graft donor. Some clones in this sample may be carry-over from other donors' samples. The conserved cysteine and the conserved F or W are not part of the CDR3 here.

>TRBV10-3|TRBJ2-7|9
AISESSVQY
>TRBV11-3|TRBJ2-6|13
ASSPRTTGANVLT
>TRBV5-4|TRBJ2-7|14
ASSSGDSVTYYEQY
>TRBV9|TRBJ2-3|15
ASSVEGGQGATDTQY
>TRBV29-1|TRBJ2-5|11
SVGRGAEETQY
>TRBV4-3|TRBJ1-4|13
ASSQEEATNEKLF
>TRBV5-6|TRBJ2-5|14
ASSSTTGRNQETQY
>TRBV5-1|NA|13
ASSFLAGVSYEQY
>TRBV29-1|TRBJ2-1|12
SGVEGSWDNEQF
>TRBV4-1|TRBJ1-5|12
ASSQGGGVQPQH
>TRBV6-5|TRBJ2-2|9
ASNFGGELF
>TRBV2|TRBJ1-5|13
ASSLAGNSNQPQH
>TRBV30|TRBJ1-5|11
AWSEDSNQPQH
>TRBV6-1|TRBJ1-2|11
ASSDRGIGGYT
>TRBV5-6|TRBJ2-7|14
ASSPPGGDSAYEQY
>TRBV5-6|TRBJ1-5|15
ASSLWGPGQGRQPQH
>TRBV30|TRBJ1-1|9
AWSAELEAF
>TRBV5-1|TRBJ1-2|12
ASSLEGRQAIYT
>TRBV29-1|TRBJ2-3|12
SVVSVGGTDTQY
>TRBV29-1|TRBJ1-2|11
SVERTGNYGYT
>TRBV9|TRBJ1-1|13
ASSVSGQLNTEAF
>TRBV2|TRBJ2-2|14
ASSESPNRNTGELF
>TRBV19|TRBJ2-2|12
ASSSTVNTGELF
>TRBV5-1|TRBJ2-7|12
ASSSPPRDPKQY
>TRBV4-2|TRBJ2-7|16
ASSSRGQGRAWPYEQY
>TRBV5-6|TRBJ2-7|10
ASSLSSYEQY
>TRBV5-6|TRBJ1-4|10
ASSRVGEKLF
>TRBV25-1|TRBJ1-2|12
ASSEMGGPYGYT
>TRBV6-6|TRBJ1-2|13
ASSYAGLPVGGYT
>TRBV6-5|TRBJ1-2|9
ASSYNNGYT
>TRBV5-1|TRBJ2-3|13
ASSLAEGAADTQY
>TRBV11-2|TRBJ2-7|12
ASSRLGQGIKQY
>TRBV30|TRBJ2-3|9
AWSPNAGLY
>TRBV4-2|TRBJ1-2|10
ASSQGEYGYT
>TRBV20-1|TRBJ2-5|8
SARMETQH
>TRBV4-3|TRBJ1-2|13
ASSQDSRLDYGYT
>TRBV7-2|TRBJ2-7|13
ASRPTPAGANEQY
>TRBV6-5|TRBJ2-7|11
ASSYGQTYEQY
>TRBV11-3|TRBJ2-5|15
ASSLGLAGGPAETQY
>TRBV30|TRBJ1-5|11
AWDQGLGQPQH
>TRBV5-4|TRBJ1-1|15
ASSSLGSTVHNTEAF
>TRBV15|TRBJ2-2|14
ATSTVGQVNTGELF
>TRBV5-1|TRBJ1-3|11
ASSLVSGNTIY
>TRBV6-1|TRBJ1-2|12
ASSAPGHLAGYT
>TRBV5-4|TRBJ1-2|11
ASSFRGEDGYT
>TRBV6-6|TRBJ1-1|11
ATRTGGGTEAF
>TRBV25-1|TRBJ1-2|12
ASSQGADNYGYT
>TRBV29-1|TRBJ1-2|10
SVEERNYGYT
>TRBV29-1|TRBJ2-7|12
SVEDSQGPYEQY